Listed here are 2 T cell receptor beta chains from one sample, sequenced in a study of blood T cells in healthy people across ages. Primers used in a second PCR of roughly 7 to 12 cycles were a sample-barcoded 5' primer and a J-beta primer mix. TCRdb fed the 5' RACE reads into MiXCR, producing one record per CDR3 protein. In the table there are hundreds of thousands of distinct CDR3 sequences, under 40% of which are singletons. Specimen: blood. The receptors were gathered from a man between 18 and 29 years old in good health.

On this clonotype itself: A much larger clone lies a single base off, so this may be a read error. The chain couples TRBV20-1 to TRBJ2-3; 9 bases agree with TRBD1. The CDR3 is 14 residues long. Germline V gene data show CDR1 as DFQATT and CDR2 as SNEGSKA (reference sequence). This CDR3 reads CSARDRDATDTRYF. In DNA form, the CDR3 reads TGCAGTGCTCGGGACAGGGATGCCACAGATACGCGGTATTTT.

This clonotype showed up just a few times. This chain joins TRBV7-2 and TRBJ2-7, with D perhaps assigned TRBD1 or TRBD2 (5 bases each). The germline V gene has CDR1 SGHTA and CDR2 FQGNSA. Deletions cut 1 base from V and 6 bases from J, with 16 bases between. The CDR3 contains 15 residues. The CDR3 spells CASSLEPGLSSEQYF. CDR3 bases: TGTGCCAGCAGCTTAGAGCCGGGGCTAAGTAGCGAGCAGTACTTC.